These 10 T cell receptor beta chains came from one sample sequenced in a study of blood T cell repertoires in COVID-19. TCRdb keeps only in-frame clones here, not all; method: immunoSEQ multiplex PCR. This table has hundreds of thousands of clones, around 88% appearing once. The sequencing input was peripheral blood. The receptors stem from a woman aged 70-85 years with COVID-19, enrolled during active disease.

V gene TRBV27 combines with J gene TRBJ2-5, with TRBD1 matching over 8 bases. Losses at the gene ends were 2 bases for V and 7 bases for J; bases not matched to a gene: 9. Germline V CDR1 and CDR2: MNHEY, SMNVEV (reference sequence). There are 15 residues in the CDR3. CDR3 coding DNA: TGTGCCAGCAGTTTAAACAGGGGGGCCTTGGGGACCCAGTACTTC. The encoded protein is CASSLNRGALGTQYF.

The rearrangement links TRBV6-5 to TRBJ1-1; a weak D match, TRBD1 (5 bases). This CDR3 has 15 amino acids. Trimming pared 0 bases from V and 1 base from J, leaving 9 bases between. Germline V gene data show CDR1 as MNHEY and CDR2 as SVGAGI. The CDR3 DNA sequence: TGTGCCAGCAGTTACTCGCGAACAGGGAACACTGAAGCTTTCTTT. It codes for CASSYSRTGNTEAFF.

This chain joins TRBV20-1 and TRBJ2-3; D is unresolved. The CDR3 consists of 11 residues. Trimming removed 2 bases at V and 3 bases at J, with 3 bases between. Germline CDR1 and CDR2: DFQATT and SNEGSKA (reference sequence). CDR3 bases: TGCAGTGCTAGATCGACAGATACGCAGTATTTT. This gives the protein CSARSTDTQYF.

The chain recombines TRBV6-5 with TRBJ1-1; D gene unclear. Germline V lookup: CDR1 MNHEY, CDR2 SVGAGI. Trimming left V 6 bases short and J 0 bases short, with 11 bases between. CDR3 length equals 14 residues. The CDR3 DNA is TGTGCCAGCAGGTACAATTACATGAACACTGAAGCTTTCTTT. Translation gives CASRYNYMNTEAFF.

This chain uses TRBV27 with TRBJ2-3; maybe TRBD2 (6 bases). The CDR3 length is 14 residues. Trimming stripped 6 bases from V and 1 base from J, with 11 bases between. CDR1 and CDR2 (germline): MNHEY, SMNVEV (reference sequence). The CDR3 is CASRGTPGTDTQYF. CDR3 coding DNA: TGTGCCAGCAGAGGGACTCCAGGCACAGATACGCAGTATTTT.

The rearrangement joins TRBV2 to TRBJ1-5; D not resolved. This CDR3 is 15 amino acids long. Germline CDR1 and CDR2: SNHLY and FYNNEI. V gave up 2 bases and J gave up 7 bases, with 15 bases separating them. Here the CDR3 reads CASSESIGRHQPQHF. For the CDR3, the DNA is TGTGCCAGCAGTGAAAGTATAGGGAGGCACCAGCCCCAGCATTTT.

This chain connects TRBV19 to TRBJ2-1; a weak D match, TRBD1 (6 bases). This CDR3 is 13 amino acids long. Germline V CDR1 and CDR2: LNHDA, SQIVND (reference sequence). V lost 7 bases and J 7 bases, leaving 14 bases between the germline ends. This CDR3 reads CASIQTGRNEQFF. CDR3 nucleotide sequence: TGTGCCAGTATCCAGACAGGAAGGAATGAGCAGTTCTTC. Full variable domain (missing parts from reference TRBV19 and TRBJ2-1): DGGITQSPKYLFRKEGQNVTLSCEQNLNHDAMYWYRQDPGQGLRLIYYSQIVNDFQKGDIAEGYSVSREKKESFPLTVTSAQKNPTAFYLCASIQTGRNEQFFGPGTRLTVL.

The chain couples TRBV24-1 to TRBJ2-1, with TRBD1 matching over 7 bases. V lost 5 bases, J lost 5 bases, and 14 bases stayed unmatched. The germline gives CDR1 KGHDR, CDR2 SFDVKD. The CDR3 runs to 17 residues. The CDR3 sequence: CATSGPPVDRQNNEQFF. The CDR3 DNA reads as TGTGCCACCAGTGGCCCACCCGTGGACAGGCAAAACAATGAGCAGTTCTTC.

This chain joins TRBV12-3 or TRBV12-4 and TRBJ2-2; D is possibly TRBD1 (6 bases). The germline V and J ends were trimmed by 7 bases and 3 bases, with 9 bases remaining between them. The CDR3 has 13 residues. CDR3 amino acids: CASNHRDTGELFF. Written as DNA, the CDR3 is TGTGCCAGCAACCACAGGGACACCGGGGAGCTGTTTTTT.

The chain recombines TRBV29-1 with TRBJ1-1, with a weak D call TRBD1 (6 bases). V was trimmed by 2 bases and J by 4 bases, leaving 17 bases between them. CDR1 and CDR2 from the germline V gene are SQVTM and ANQGSEA. CDR3 length: 15 residues. In DNA form, the CDR3 reads TGCAGCGTTGAACCCCCCTGGGACACGGGCACTGAAGCTTTCTTT. Protein: CSVEPPWDTGTEAFF.